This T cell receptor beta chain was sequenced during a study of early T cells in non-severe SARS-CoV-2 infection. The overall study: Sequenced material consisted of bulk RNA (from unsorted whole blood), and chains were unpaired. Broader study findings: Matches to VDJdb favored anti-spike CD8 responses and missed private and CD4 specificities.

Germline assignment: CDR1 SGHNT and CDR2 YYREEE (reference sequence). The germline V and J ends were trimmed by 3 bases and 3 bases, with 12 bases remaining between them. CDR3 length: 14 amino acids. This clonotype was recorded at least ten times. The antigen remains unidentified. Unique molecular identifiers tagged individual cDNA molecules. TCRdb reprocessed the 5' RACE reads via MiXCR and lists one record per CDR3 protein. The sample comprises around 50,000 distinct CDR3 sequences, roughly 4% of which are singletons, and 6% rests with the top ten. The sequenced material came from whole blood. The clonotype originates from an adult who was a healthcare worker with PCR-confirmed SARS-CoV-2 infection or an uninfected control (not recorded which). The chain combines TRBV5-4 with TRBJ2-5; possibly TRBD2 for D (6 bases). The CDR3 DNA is TGTGCCAGCAGCTACCGGGACTCCGAAGAGACCCAGTACTTC. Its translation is CASSYRDSEETQYF.